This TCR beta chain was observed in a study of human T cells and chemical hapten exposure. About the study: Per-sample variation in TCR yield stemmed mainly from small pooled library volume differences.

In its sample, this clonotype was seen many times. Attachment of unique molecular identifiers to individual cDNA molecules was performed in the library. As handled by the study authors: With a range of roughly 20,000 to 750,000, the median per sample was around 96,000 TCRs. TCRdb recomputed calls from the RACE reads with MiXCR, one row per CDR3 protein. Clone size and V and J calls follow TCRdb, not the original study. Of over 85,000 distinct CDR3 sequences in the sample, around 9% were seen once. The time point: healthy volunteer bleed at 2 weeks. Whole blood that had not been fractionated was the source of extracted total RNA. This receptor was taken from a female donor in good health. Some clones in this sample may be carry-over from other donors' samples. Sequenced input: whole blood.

CDR3 loop: CSARDLSGTNEKLFF. In nucleotides, the CDR3 is TGCAGTGCTAGAGATCTTTCAGGGACTAATGAAAAACTGTTTTTT. The chain couples TRBV20-1 to TRBJ1-4; tentative D call: TRBD1 (5 bases). Germline lookup yields CDR1 DFQATT and CDR2 SNEGSKA (reference sequence). There are 15 residues in the CDR3. Trimming took 0 bases from V and 2 from J, leaving 10 bases between them.